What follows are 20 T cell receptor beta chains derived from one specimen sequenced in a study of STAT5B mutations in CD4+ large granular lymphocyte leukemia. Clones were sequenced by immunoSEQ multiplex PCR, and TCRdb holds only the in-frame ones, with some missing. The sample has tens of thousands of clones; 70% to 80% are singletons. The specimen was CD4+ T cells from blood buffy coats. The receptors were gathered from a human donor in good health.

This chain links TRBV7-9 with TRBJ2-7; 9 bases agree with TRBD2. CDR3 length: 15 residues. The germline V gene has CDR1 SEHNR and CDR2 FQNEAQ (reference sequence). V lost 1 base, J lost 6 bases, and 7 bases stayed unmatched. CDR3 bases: TGTGCCAGCAGCTTAGTGGGTAGCGGGGGTGCCGAGCAGTACTTC. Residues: CASSLVGSGGAEQYF.

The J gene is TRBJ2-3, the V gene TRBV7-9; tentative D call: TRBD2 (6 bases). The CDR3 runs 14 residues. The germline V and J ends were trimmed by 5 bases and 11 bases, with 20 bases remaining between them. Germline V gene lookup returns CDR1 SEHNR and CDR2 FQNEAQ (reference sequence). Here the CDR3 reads CASSRDWPAARQYF. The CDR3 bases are TGTGCCAGCAGCCGGGACTGGCCCGCCGCGAGGCAGTATTTT. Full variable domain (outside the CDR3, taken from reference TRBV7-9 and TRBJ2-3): DTGVSQNPRHKITKRGQNVTFRCDPISEHNRLYWYRQTLGQGPEFLTYFQNEAQLEKSRLLSDRFSAERPKGSFSTLEIQRTEQGDSAMYLCASSRDWPAARQYFGPGTRLTVL.

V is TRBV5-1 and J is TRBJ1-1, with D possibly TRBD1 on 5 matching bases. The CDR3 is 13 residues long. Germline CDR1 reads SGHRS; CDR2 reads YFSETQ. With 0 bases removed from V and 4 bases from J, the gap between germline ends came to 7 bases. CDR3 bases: TGCGCCAGCAGCTTGGGGGGGGGCACTGAAGCTTTCTTT. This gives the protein CASSLGGGTEAFF.

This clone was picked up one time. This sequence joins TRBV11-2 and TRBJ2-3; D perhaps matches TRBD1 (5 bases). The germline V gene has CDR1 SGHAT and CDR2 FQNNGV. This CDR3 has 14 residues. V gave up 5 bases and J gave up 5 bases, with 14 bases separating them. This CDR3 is CASSVSGARDTQYF. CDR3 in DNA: TGTGCCAGCAGCGTCTCTGGGGCCAGAGATACGCAGTATTTT.

In DNA, the CDR3 is TGTGCCAGCTCTACAGGGGGGACCCCGACCCAGTACTTC. It translates to CASSTGGTPTQYF. V is TRBV18 and J is TRBJ2-5; 8 bases align to TRBD1. V lost 6 bases to trimming and J lost 7 bases; unmatched junction nucleotides: 7. CDR3 size: 13 residues. Germline V gene data show CDR1 as KGHSH and CDR2 as LQKENI.

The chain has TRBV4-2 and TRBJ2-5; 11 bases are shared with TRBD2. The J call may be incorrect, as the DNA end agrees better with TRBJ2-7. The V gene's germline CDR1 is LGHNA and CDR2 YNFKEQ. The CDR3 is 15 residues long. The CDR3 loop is CASSQDLAGGSEQYF. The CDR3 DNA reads TGTGCCAGCAGCCAAGATCTAGCGGGGGGATCCGAGCAGTACTTC.

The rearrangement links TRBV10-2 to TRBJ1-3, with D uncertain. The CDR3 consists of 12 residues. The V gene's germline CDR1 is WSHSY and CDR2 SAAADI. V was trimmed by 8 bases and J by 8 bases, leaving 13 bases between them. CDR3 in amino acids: CASGATGDTIYF. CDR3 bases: TGCGCCAGCGGCGCCACGGGCGACACCATATATTTT.

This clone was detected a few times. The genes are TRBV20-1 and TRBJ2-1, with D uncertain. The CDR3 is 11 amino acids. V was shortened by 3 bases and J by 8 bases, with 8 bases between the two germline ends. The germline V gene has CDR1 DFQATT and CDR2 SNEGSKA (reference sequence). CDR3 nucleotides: TGCAGTGCTAGTGTGGACCATGAGCAGTTCTTC. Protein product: CSASVDHEQFF.

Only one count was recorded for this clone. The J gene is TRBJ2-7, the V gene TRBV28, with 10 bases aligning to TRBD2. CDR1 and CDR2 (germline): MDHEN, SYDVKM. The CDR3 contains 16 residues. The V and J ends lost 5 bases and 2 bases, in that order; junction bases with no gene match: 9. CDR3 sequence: CASSLFSGGYTYEQYF. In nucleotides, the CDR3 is TGTGCCAGCAGTCTATTTAGCGGGGGGTACACCTACGAGCAGTACTTC. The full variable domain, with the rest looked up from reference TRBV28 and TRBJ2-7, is DVKVTQSSRYLVKRTGEKVFLECVQDMDHENMFWYRQDPGLGLRLIYFSYDVKMKEKGDIPEGYSVSREKKERFSLILESASTNQTSMYLCASSLFSGGYTYEQYFGPGTRLTVT.

The DNA for the CDR3 is TGTGCCAGCAGTTGGGTTGTGACGGTGAACACTGAAGCTTTCTTT. As protein: CASSWVVTVNTEAFF. The rearrangement uses TRBV28 and TRBJ1-1; D ambiguous. CDR1 and CDR2 from the germline V gene are MDHEN and SYDVKM. V was cut by 4 bases and J by 0 bases, with 12 bases left in between. The CDR3 runs 15 residues. Filled out from reference TRBV28 and TRBJ1-1, the complete variable domain reads DVKVTQSSRYLVKRTGEKVFLECVQDMDHENMFWYRQDPGLGLRLIYFSYDVKMKEKGDIPEGYSVSREKKERFSLILESASTNQTSMYLCASSWVVTVNTEAFFGQGTRLTVV.

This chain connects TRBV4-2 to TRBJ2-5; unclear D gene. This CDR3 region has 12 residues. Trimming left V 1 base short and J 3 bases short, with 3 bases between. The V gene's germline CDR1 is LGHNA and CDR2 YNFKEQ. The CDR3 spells CASSQGKETQYF. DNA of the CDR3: TGTGCCAGCAGCCAAGGGAAAGAGACCCAGTACTTC.

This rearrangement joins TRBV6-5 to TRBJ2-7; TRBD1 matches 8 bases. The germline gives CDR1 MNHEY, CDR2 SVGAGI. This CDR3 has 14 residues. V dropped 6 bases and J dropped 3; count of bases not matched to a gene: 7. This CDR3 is CASRNNGQGYEQYF. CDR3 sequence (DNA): TGTGCCAGCAGAAACAATGGACAGGGCTACGAGCAGTACTTC.

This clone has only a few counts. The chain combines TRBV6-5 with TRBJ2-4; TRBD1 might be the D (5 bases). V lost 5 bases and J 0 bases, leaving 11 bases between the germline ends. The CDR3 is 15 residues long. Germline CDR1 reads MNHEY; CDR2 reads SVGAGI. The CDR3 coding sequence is TGTGCCAGCAGTGTGACAGAACTAGCCAAAAACATTCAGTACTTC. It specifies CASSVTELAKNIQYF.

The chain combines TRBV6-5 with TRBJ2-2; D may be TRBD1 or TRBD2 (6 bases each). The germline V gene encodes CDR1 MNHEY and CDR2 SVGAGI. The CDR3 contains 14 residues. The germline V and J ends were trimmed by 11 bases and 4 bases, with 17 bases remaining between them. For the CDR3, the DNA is TGTGCCTCTAGGGGGACTTTGGTCACCGGGGAGCTGTTTTTT. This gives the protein CASRGTLVTGELFF.

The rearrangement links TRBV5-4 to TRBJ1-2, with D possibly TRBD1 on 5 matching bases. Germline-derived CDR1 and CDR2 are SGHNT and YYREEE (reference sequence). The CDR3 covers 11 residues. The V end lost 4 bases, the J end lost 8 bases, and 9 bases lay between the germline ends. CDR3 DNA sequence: TGTGCCAGCAGCCGGGACGTGGGCTACACCTTC. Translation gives CASSRDVGYTF.

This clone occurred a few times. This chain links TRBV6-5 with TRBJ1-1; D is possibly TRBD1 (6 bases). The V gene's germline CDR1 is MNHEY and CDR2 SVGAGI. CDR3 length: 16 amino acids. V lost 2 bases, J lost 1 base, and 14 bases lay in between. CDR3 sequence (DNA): TGTGCCAGCAGTTACCTCCTATCGGGGGCGAACACTGAAGCTTTCTTT. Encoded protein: CASSYLLSGANTEAFF.

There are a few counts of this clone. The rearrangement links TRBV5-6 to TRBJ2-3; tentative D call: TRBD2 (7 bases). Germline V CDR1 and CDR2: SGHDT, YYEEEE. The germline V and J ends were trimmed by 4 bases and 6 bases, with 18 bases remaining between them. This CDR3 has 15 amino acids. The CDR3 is CASSRTGGPRDTQYF. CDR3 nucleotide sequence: TGTGCCAGCAGCAGAACGGGGGGCCCCCGGGATACGCAGTATTTT.

The CDR3 bases are TGTGCCAGCTCACCACCGGTAGGGGGACAGCTCCGGGGCTACACCTTC. It codes for CASSPPVGGQLRGYTF. The rearrangement links TRBV18 to TRBJ1-2, with 7 nucleotides matching TRBD1. CDR1 and CDR2 (germline): KGHSH, LQKENI. This CDR3 is built from 16 residues. V dropped 0 bases and J dropped 8; count of bases not matched to a gene: 12.

CDR3 sequence reads: CASSGGATYEQYF. The CDR3 nucleotides are TGTGCCAGCAGCGGGGGGGCCACCTACGAGCAGTACTTC. J is TRBJ2-7 and V is TRBV4-2; weak D call: TRBD2 (7 bases). The CDR3 length is 13 residues. The germline V and J ends were trimmed by 5 bases and 2 bases, with 10 bases remaining between them. Per the germline V gene, CDR1 is LGHNA and CDR2 is YNFKEQ.

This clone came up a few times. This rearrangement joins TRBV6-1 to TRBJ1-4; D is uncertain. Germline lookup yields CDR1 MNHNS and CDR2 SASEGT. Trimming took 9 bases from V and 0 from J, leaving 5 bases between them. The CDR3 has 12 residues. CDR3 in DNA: TGTGCCAGTCGGGCAACTAATGAAAAACTGTTTTTT. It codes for CASRATNEKLFF.